What follows are 5 T cell receptor beta chains derived from one specimen sequenced in a study of blood T cell repertoires in COVID-19. Assay: immunoSEQ multiplex PCR; the TCRdb copy retains only in-frame clones and omits some. The table has some 330,000 clones, around 86% seen once; the top ten hold roughly 4.5%. The sequenced sample was PBMCs or T cells enriched from blood (not recorded which). These receptors were obtained from a man between 25 and 39 years old who had recovered from COVID-19.

The chain's CDR3 is CASTNSNQPQHF. CDR3 DNA sequence: TGTGCCAGCACTAATAGCAATCAGCCCCAGCATTTT. V gene TRBV2 combines with J gene TRBJ1-5; no clear D gene. The V end lost 7 bases, the J end lost 0 bases, and 4 bases lay between the germline ends. CDR3 length: 12 amino acids. The germline V gene encodes CDR1 SNHLY and CDR2 FYNNEI.

This sequence joins TRBV10-3 and TRBJ2-1, with D maybe TRBD2 (6 bases). V lost 6 bases to trimming and J lost 4 bases, with 16 bases between them. The CDR3 contains 15 residues. CDR1 and CDR2 from the germline V gene are ENHRY and SYGVKD. CDR3 sequence reads: CAIRPGGGIYNEQFF. DNA for the CDR3: TGTGCCATCAGGCCGGGTGGCGGGATATACAATGAGCAGTTCTTC.

This clone was recorded a few times. The rearrangement joins TRBV4-1 to TRBJ1-5; tentative D call: TRBD1 (5 bases). V was cut by 0 bases and J by 11 bases, with 17 bases left in between. CDR3 length equals 15 residues. The germline gives CDR1 MGHRA, CDR2 YSYEKL. DNA of the CDR3: TGCGCCAGCAGCCAAGATCAAGCGTCGGCAGGGTCCCAGCATTTT. It codes for CASSQDQASAGSQHF.

V is TRBV2 and J is TRBJ1-5, with 11 bases lining up with TRBD1. After removal of 6 bases from V and 5 bases from J, the junction contained 6 bases not matched to a gene. Germline assignment: CDR1 SNHLY and CDR2 FYNNEI. This CDR3 is 15 amino acids long. CDR3 sequence: CASRGTGGLYQPQHF. The CDR3 DNA sequence: TGTGCCAGCAGGGGGACAGGGGGTCTGTATCAGCCCCAGCATTTT.

The rearrangement links TRBV13 to TRBJ2-7; tentatively, D is TRBD2 (6 bases). Trimming took 5 bases from V and 0 from J, leaving 14 bases between them. Per the germline V gene, CDR1 is PRHDT and CDR2 is FYEKMQ (reference sequence). The CDR3 is 15 residues long. DNA for the CDR3: TGTGCCAGCAGCACCCGCGGGACGGCCTCCTACGAGCAGTACTTC. The encoded protein is CASSTRGTASYEQYF.